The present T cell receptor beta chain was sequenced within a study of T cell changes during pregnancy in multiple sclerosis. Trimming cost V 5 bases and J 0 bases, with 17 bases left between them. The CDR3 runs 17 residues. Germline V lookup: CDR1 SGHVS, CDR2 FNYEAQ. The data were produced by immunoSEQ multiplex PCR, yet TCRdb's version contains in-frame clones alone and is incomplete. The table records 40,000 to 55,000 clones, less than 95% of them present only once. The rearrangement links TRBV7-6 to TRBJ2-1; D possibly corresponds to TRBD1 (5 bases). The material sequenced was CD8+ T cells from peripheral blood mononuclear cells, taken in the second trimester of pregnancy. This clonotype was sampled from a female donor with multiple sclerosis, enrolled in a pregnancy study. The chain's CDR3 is CASSEASTAISYNEQFF. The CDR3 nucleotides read TGTGCCAGCAGCGAGGCCTCGACAGCGATCTCCTACAATGAGCAGTTCTTC.